Each of the 28 T cell receptor beta chains below was sequenced from the same sample in a study of blood T cell repertoires in COVID-19. This table comes from immunoSEQ multiplex PCR, and its TCRdb copy is limited to in-frame clones, with some not included. The table has about 52,000 clones, 65% to 90% seen once. Material: peripheral blood. These receptors were taken from a man aged 65 to 85 with acute or convalescent COVID-19.

The chain combines TRBV7-3 with TRBJ2-5; 11 nucleotides match TRBD2. Germline lookup yields CDR1 SGHTA and CDR2 FQGTGA. The CDR3 totals 13 residues. Trimming took 6 bases from V and 6 from J; bases not matched to a gene: 3. The CDR3: CASSSGGAKTQYF. The CDR3 region has the DNA TGTGCCAGCAGTAGCGGGGGGGCTAAGACCCAGTACTTC.

This clone was recorded only once. The rearrangement joins TRBV27 to TRBJ2-1; 9 nucleotides line up with TRBD2. The CDR3 has 16 residues. CDR1 is MNHEY, CDR2 SMNVEV, per germline (reference sequence). The junction had 7 bases not matched to a gene; V was cut back by 0 bases and J by 7 bases. CDR3 region: CASSLSGGLAMNEQFF. CDR3 nucleotides: TGTGCCAGCAGTTTATCGGGAGGACTAGCGATGAATGAGCAGTTCTTC.

This rearrangement joins TRBV9 to TRBJ1-6, with TRBD1 as a possible D gene (6 bases). V lost 3 bases and J 9 bases, leaving 13 bases between the germline ends. The length of the CDR3 is 14 residues. Per the germline V gene, CDR1 is SGDLS and CDR2 is YYNGEE. This CDR3 is CASSEGGVTSPLHF. DNA of the CDR3: TGTGCCAGCAGCGAAGGGGGTGTTACTTCACCCCTCCACTTT.

This clone came up once. The genes are TRBV4-3 and TRBJ2-7, with D hard to call. CDR1 is LGHNA, CDR2 YSLEER, per germline. V was trimmed by 0 bases and J by 3 bases, leaving 12 bases between them. CDR3 length equals 15 residues. The DNA for the CDR3 is TGCGCCAGCAGCCAAGATATCCTAGACCGCTACGAGCAGTACTTC. Residues: CASSQDILDRYEQYF.

This chain joins TRBV18 and TRBJ2-2; 7 bases match TRBD2. V shed 6 bases, J shed 1 base, and the junction held 8 bases outside the gene matches. CDR1 and CDR2 from the germline V gene are KGHSH and LQKENI. The CDR3 consists of 16 residues. The CDR3 DNA follows: TGTGCCAGCTCGCCCCTTGGGAGGGAGAACACCGGGGAGCTGTTTTTT. Its protein is CASSPLGRENTGELFF.

The gene calls are TRBV7-2 and TRBJ2-3; D is ambiguous. Trimming took off 3 bases at V and 3 bases at J, with 7 bases between the two ends. Germline V gene lookup returns CDR1 SGHTA and CDR2 FQGNSA. The CDR3 extends over 13 amino acids. In DNA form, the CDR3 reads TGTGCCAGCAGCTTGAGGCTAACAGATACGCAGTATTTT. Its translation: CASSLRLTDTQYF.

The J gene is TRBJ1-1, the V gene TRBV6-6; D remains ambiguous. The CDR3 consists of 10 residues. Trimming stripped 5 bases from V and 7 bases from J, with 5 bases between. Germline V gene sequence: CDR1 MNHNY, CDR2 SVGAGI (reference sequence). CDR3 sequence (DNA): TGTGCCAGCAGTCAACTTGAAGCTTTCTTT. It specifies CASSQLEAFF.

The gene calls are TRBV11-2 and TRBJ2-3; TRBD2 might be the D (5 bases). The V gene lost 1 base and the J gene lost 0 bases, with 11 bases spanning the gap. CDR1 is SGHAT and CDR2 is FQNNGV in the germline V gene. The CDR3 is 16 residues long. The CDR3 bases are TGTGCCAGCAGCTTAGGGCAGGCGGGTAGCACAGATACGCAGTATTTT. Its protein is CASSLGQAGSTDTQYF.

The J gene is TRBJ2-6, the V gene TRBV4-2, with D possibly matching TRBD2 (5 bases). Deletions cut 3 bases from V and 0 bases from J, with 9 bases between. This CDR3 region has 16 residues. From germline, CDR1 is LGHNA and CDR2 YNFKEQ. The CDR3 is CASSHQTNSGANVLTF. Written as DNA, the CDR3 is TGTGCCAGCAGCCACCAGACTAACTCTGGGGCCAACGTCCTGACTTTC.

This chain uses TRBV7-9 with TRBJ2-2, with 11 nucleotides matching TRBD2. CDR1 is SEHNR, CDR2 FQNEAQ, per germline (reference sequence). This CDR3 region has 17 residues. The ends lost 5 bases at V and 5 bases at J; junction bases unmatched: 10. CDR3 loop: CASSPPPSSGGTGELFF. The CDR3 nucleotides read TGTGCCAGCAGCCCCCCGCCCTCTAGCGGGGGGACCGGGGAGCTGTTTTTT. Drawing the rest from reference TRBV7-9 and TRBJ2-2, the complete variable domain is DTGVSQNPRHKITKRGQNVTFRCDPISEHNRLYWYRQTLGQGPEFLTYFQNEAQLEKSRLLSDRFSAERPKGSFSTLEIQRTEQGDSAMYLCASSPPPSSGGTGELFFGEGSRLTVL.

V is TRBV5-1 and J is TRBJ2-1, with 7 bases matching TRBD2. This CDR3 region has 16 residues. V shed 7 bases and J 1 base; nucleotides not matched to a gene: 11. Germline CDR1 SGHRS, CDR2 YFSETQ. This chain's CDR3 is CASRSGTIGSYNEQFF. Here the CDR3 DNA reads TGCGCCAGCCGGTCCGGGACTATCGGTTCCTACAATGAGCAGTTCTTC.

This clone was detected only a few times. Other DNA sequences in this specimen translate into the identical CDR3. The CDR3 DNA reads as TGCGCCAGCAGCCAAGATCTCTGGCGGGACTACTCTGGGGCCAACGTCCTGACTTTC. Translating gives CASSQDLWRDYSGANVLTF. The chain carries TRBV4-3 and TRBJ2-6; 7 nucleotides agree with TRBD2. Looked up from germline, CDR1 is LGHNA and CDR2 is YSLEER. After removal of 0 bases from V and 0 bases from J, the junction contained 8 bases not matched to a gene. CDR3 length: 19 residues.

A single count supports this clone. The chain uses TRBV5-1 and TRBJ2-2; no reliable D call. CDR3 length: 15 amino acids. Trimming shortened V by 5 bases and J by 0 bases, and 11 bases separated the two germline ends. Germline V lookup: CDR1 SGHRS, CDR2 YFSETQ. CDR3 bases: TGCGCCAGCAGGAGTGGGCACCCGAACACCGGGGAGCTGTTTTTT. Translated: CASRSGHPNTGELFF.

The chain has TRBV7-2 and TRBJ2-5; 9 nucleotides agree with TRBD2. Trimming removed 3 bases from V and 5 bases from J; junction bases left unmatched: 7. Germline CDR1 and CDR2: SGHTA and FQGNSA. CDR3 length equals 15 residues. Here the CDR3 reads CASSLQRGALETQYF. CDR3 nucleotide sequence: TGTGCCAGCAGCTTGCAGCGGGGGGCCCTGGAGACCCAGTACTTC.

V gene TRBV7-9 combines with J gene TRBJ2-1, with D perhaps TRBD1 (5 bases). The V end was cut by 7 bases, the J end by 7 bases, with 17 bases between. There are 14 residues in the CDR3. Germline CDR1 reads SEHNR; CDR2 reads FQNEAQ (reference sequence). The CDR3 protein is CASTPRAGWNEQFF. The DNA for the CDR3 is TGTGCCAGCACCCCCAGGGCAGGGTGGAATGAGCAGTTCTTC.

The chain links TRBV9 to TRBJ2-3, with D tentatively TRBD2 (5 bases). Between the trimmed V and J ends, which lost 0 bases and 0 bases, there was a span of 8 bases. CDR3 size: 15 residues. Germline CDR1 is SGDLS and CDR2 is YYNGEE. CDR3 sequence: CASSVVGGSTDTQYF. CDR3 DNA: TGTGCCAGCAGCGTAGTGGGCGGGAGCACAGATACGCAGTATTTT. Drawing the rest from reference TRBV9 and TRBJ2-3, the complete variable domain is DSGVTQTPKHLITATGQRVTLRCSPRSGDLSVYWYQQSLDQGLQFLIQYYNGEERAKGNILERFSAQQFPDLHSELNLSSLELGDSALYFCASSVVGGSTDTQYFGPGTRLTVL.

V is TRBV5-1 and J is TRBJ1-2; 11 positions match TRBD1. With 4 bases clipped from V and 7 bases from J, the junction kept 3 bases outside the gene matches. This CDR3 has 13 amino acids. Germline V gene data show CDR1 as SGHRS and CDR2 as YFSETQ. The CDR3 DNA is TGCGCCAGCAGCCCGGACAGGGGGCCTGGCTACACCTTC. Translation: CASSPDRGPGYTF.

The rearrangement links TRBV6-6 to TRBJ2-3; no clear D gene. CDR3 length: 13 amino acids. V was clipped by 7 bases and J by 0 bases, with 8 bases between them. CDR1 and CDR2 (germline): MNHNY, SVGAGI (reference sequence). In DNA, the CDR3 is TGTGCCAGCAACAAATTAAGCACAGATACGCAGTATTTT. This codes for CASNKLSTDTQYF.

The chain uses TRBV24-1 and TRBJ2-2, with TRBD2 matching 16 bases. V shed 7 bases and J 0 bases; nucleotides not matched to a gene: 4. The CDR3 is 18 residues long. CDR1 and CDR2 (germline): KGHDR, SFDVKD. The DNA of the CDR3 is TGTGCCACCAGCACCGGGACTAGCGGGAGGGCGAACACCGGGGAGCTGTTTTTT. Translated: CATSTGTSGRANTGELFF.

V gene TRBV27 combines with J gene TRBJ2-5; 7 bases match TRBD2. Germline CDR1 reads MNHEY; CDR2 reads SMNVEV (reference sequence). The CDR3 runs to 14 residues. V lost 5 bases, J lost 4 bases, and 7 bases stayed unmatched. CDR3 nucleotides: TGTGCCAGCAGTCAGCTAGCGGCAGGAGAGACCCAGTACTTC. Encoded protein: CASSQLAAGETQYF.

This chain uses TRBV11-1 with TRBJ2-5, with 10 positions matching TRBD1. This CDR3 is 14 amino acids long. The V gene's germline CDR1 is SGHAT and CDR2 FQDESV (reference sequence). The ends lost 5 bases at V and 4 bases at J; junction bases unmatched: 4. CDR3 bases: TGTGCCAGCAGCCCGGGACAGGGGCTAGAGACCCAGTACTTC. It codes for CASSPGQGLETQYF.

The V call is TRBV4-2, the J call TRBJ2-2, with 11 bases lining up with TRBD2. The germline V gene encodes CDR1 LGHNA and CDR2 YNFKEQ. There are 19 residues in the CDR3. V gave up 4 bases and J gave up 1 base; unmatched junction bases: 11. The CDR3 DNA reads as TGTGCCAGCAGCCGTCCCCCCCTACTAGCGGGGGAGAACACCGGGGAGCTGTTTTTT. Translated: CASSRPPLLAGENTGELFF.

This chain links TRBV11-2 with TRBJ1-6; TRBD1 agrees at 7 bases. The CDR3 is 15 amino acids. Germline lookup yields CDR1 SGHAT and CDR2 FQNNGV. After removal of 1 base from V and 7 bases from J, the junction contained 4 bases not matched to a gene. The CDR3 bases are TGTGCCAGCAGCTTAGTTGGGACAGTGAATTCACCCCTCCACTTT. Translation gives CASSLVGTVNSPLHF.

The chain recombines TRBV18 with TRBJ2-1; 8 bases are a match to TRBD2. Per germline, CDR1 KGHSH and CDR2 LQKENI. CDR3 length: 15 amino acids. Trimming took 5 bases from V and 7 from J; bases not matched to a gene: 10. In DNA form, the CDR3 reads TGTGCCAGCTCATCACAGCGGGAGTCTATGAATGAGCAGTTCTTC. Amino acids: CASSSQRESMNEQFF. Combining the CDR3 with reference TRBV18 and TRBJ2-1 gives the whole variable domain NAGVMQNPRHLVRRRGQEARLRCSPMKGHSHVYWYRQLPEEGLKFMVYLQKENIIDESGMPKERFSAEFPKEGPSILRIQQVVRGDSAAYFCASSSQRESMNEQFFGPGTRLTVL.

J is TRBJ2-5 and V is TRBV12-3 or TRBV12-4; D remains unclear. The CDR3 is 11 amino acids. Trimming pared 3 bases from V and 5 bases from J, leaving 4 bases between. CDR3 DNA: TGTGCCAGCAGTTTTATGGAGACCCAGTACTTC. Amino acid sequence: CASSFMETQYF.

The chain has TRBV27 and TRBJ2-1, with 9 nucleotides matching TRBD1. This CDR3 spans 14 amino acids. V was clipped by 6 bases and J by 4 bases; unmatched bases: 4. Per the germline V gene, CDR1 is MNHEY and CDR2 is SMNVEV (reference sequence). Here the CDR3 reads CASRKDRGYNEQFF. The CDR3 DNA follows: TGTGCCAGCAGAAAAGACAGGGGGTACAATGAGCAGTTCTTC.

The gene calls are TRBV24-1 and TRBJ2-3; D is perhaps TRBD1 (6 bases). Trimming left V 3 bases short and J 1 base short, with 10 bases between. The CDR3 runs to 15 residues. Germline CDR1 is KGHDR and CDR2 is SFDVKD. In DNA form, the CDR3 reads TGTGCCACCAGTGATAGACGACAGGGCACAGATACGCAGTATTTT. It specifies CATSDRRQGTDTQYF.

The chain uses TRBV14 and TRBJ2-1; D is undetermined. The CDR3 is 11 amino acids. Trimming stripped 1 base from V and 9 bases from J, with 4 bases between. From germline, CDR1 is SGHDN and CDR2 FVKESK. The CDR3 DNA reads TGTGCCAGCAGCCAAGGGGCTGAGCAGTTCTTC. Translated: CASSQGAEQFF. The full variable domain, in which reference TRBV14 and TRBJ2-1 provide the parts outside the CDR3, is EAGVTQFPSHSVIEKGQTVTLRCDPISGHDNLYWYRRVMGKEIKFLLHFVKESKQDESGMPNNRFLAERTGGTYSTLKVQPAELEDSGVYFCASSQGAEQFFGPGTRLTVL.